The 14 T cell receptor beta chains given below trace back to one sample, sequenced in a study of OX40 agonist ivuxolimab in advanced cancers. Profiled with immunoSEQ multiplex PCR; TCRdb holds only in-frame clones, not every one. The data contain some 50,000 clones, around 86% of them singletons. The sample was CD4+ or CD8+ T cells sorted from blood, taken in a trial of the OX40 agonist ivuxolimab. These receptors were collected from an adult with an advanced solid tumor such as melanoma, head and neck, liver or kidney cancer.

The rearrangement joins TRBV19 to TRBJ1-5; a weak D match, TRBD1 (5 bases). CDR1 and CDR2 (germline): LNHDA, SQIVND (reference sequence). CDR3 length: 15 amino acids. V gave up 5 bases and J gave up 6 bases, with 17 bases separating them. The CDR3 DNA follows: TGTGCCAGTAGTCCCCTAGAGGGAAGGGGTCAGCCCCAGCATTTT. This sequence encodes CASSPLEGRGQPQHF. The full variable domain, its missing parts supplied by reference TRBV19 and TRBJ1-5, is DGGITQSPKYLFRKEGQNVTLSCEQNLNHDAMYWYRQDPGQGLRLIYYSQIVNDFQKGDIAEGYSVSREKKESFPLTVTSAQKNPTAFYLCASSPLEGRGQPQHFGDGTRLSIL.

This clone was seen only once. The genes are TRBV19 and TRBJ2-7, with D unresolved. The germline V gene has CDR1 LNHDA and CDR2 SQIVND (reference sequence). The ends were cut back, 7 bases at V and 5 bases at J, with 18 bases in the middle. The CDR3 totals 14 residues. The CDR3 DNA reads as TGTGCCAGTACCGCCGGGCCGGGTTGGAACGAGCAGTACTTC. Translating gives CASTAGPGWNEQYF.

The chain employs TRBV5-1 and TRBJ2-1; 7 bases line up with TRBD2. The germline V gene encodes CDR1 SGHRS and CDR2 YFSETQ. The CDR3 sequence is 19 residues long. Trimming at V came to 4 bases and at J to 5 bases, leaving 21 bases not matched to a gene. The CDR3 region has the DNA TGCGCCAGCAGCGCCGGGACTACCCGCGGGCGGAGGATGAACAATGAGCAGTTCTTC. Translation: CASSAGTTRGRRMNNEQFF.

The chain has TRBV7-6 and TRBJ1-1; D remains ambiguous. Germline CDR1 reads SGHVS; CDR2 reads FNYEAQ. The CDR3 spans 13 residues. Trimming took off 5 bases at V and 0 bases at J, with 7 bases between the two ends. The CDR3 DNA follows: TGTGCCAGCAGCCGACGACTGAACACTGAAGCTTTCTTT. Residues: CASSRRLNTEAFF.

The chain links TRBV9 to TRBJ2-6; TRBD2 is a possible D gene (6 bases). Germline V gene data show CDR1 as SGDLS and CDR2 as YYNGEE. Trimming removed 6 bases from V and 1 base from J, with 11 bases in between. This CDR3 is 15 amino acids long. The CDR3, as DNA: TGTGCCAGCAAGGAGGGAGGATCTGGGGCCAACGTCCTGACTTTC. Amino acids: CASKEGGSGANVLTF.

The chain recombines TRBV11-1 with TRBJ2-7, with a tentative D call TRBD1 (5 bases). The CDR3 totals 14 residues. Germline-derived CDR1 and CDR2 are SGHAT and FQDESV (reference sequence). With 5 bases removed from V and 4 bases from J, the gap between germline ends came to 15 bases. The CDR3 nucleotides read TGTGCCAGCAGCCCTGACAGACCCCGATACGAGCAGTACTTC. Its protein is CASSPDRPRYEQYF. Variable domain in full (rest from reference TRBV11-1 and TRBJ2-7): EAEVAQSPRYKITEKSQAVAFWCDPISGHATLYWYRQILGQGPELLVQFQDESVVDDSQLPKDRFSAERLKGVDSTLKIQPAELGDSAMYLCASSPDRPRYEQYFGPGTRLTVT.

The chain combines TRBV9 with TRBJ1-3; possible D gene TRBD1, 6 bases. Germline V gene lookup returns CDR1 SGDLS and CDR2 YYNGEE. CDR3 length: 14 residues. V lost 0 bases to trimming and J lost 2 bases, with 6 bases between them. This CDR3 reads CASSVAGAGNTIYF. In DNA form, the CDR3 reads TGTGCCAGCAGCGTAGCAGGGGCTGGAAACACCATATATTTT.

This chain joins TRBV9 and TRBJ2-1, with 10 nucleotides matching TRBD2. The V segment lost 0 bases and the J segment 6 bases; nucleotides outside the gene matches: 3. Germline values: CDR1 SGDLS, CDR2 YYNGEE. CDR3 size: 15 residues. The CDR3 spells CASSVVTSGTNEQFF. In nucleotides, the CDR3 is TGTGCCAGCAGCGTAGTAACTAGCGGGACCAATGAGCAGTTCTTC.

The V gene is TRBV6-5, the J gene TRBJ2-7, with TRBD2 as a possible D gene (6 bases). The germline V gene has CDR1 MNHEY and CDR2 SVGAGI. V was shortened by 8 bases and J by 5 bases, with 13 bases between the two germline ends. There are 12 residues in the CDR3. CDR3 sequence reads: CASGPREDEQYF. CDR3 sequence (DNA): TGTGCCAGCGGGCCCAGGGAGGACGAGCAGTACTTC.

The chain links TRBV7-8 to TRBJ2-5; 10 bases are shared with TRBD2. The J call may not be correct, given that the DNA end is closer to TRBJ2-7. The length of the CDR3 is 15 residues. CDR1 is SGHVS and CDR2 is FQNEAQ in the germline V gene. CDR3 region: CASSLAVAGGYEQYF. The CDR3 DNA reads as TGTGCCAGCAGCTTAGCGGTAGCGGGAGGCTACGAGCAGTACTTC.

The chain combines TRBV29-1 with TRBJ2-7; D remains unclear. This CDR3 region has 12 residues. V was trimmed by 4 bases and J by 2 bases, leaving 9 bases between them. CDR1 and CDR2 (germline): SQVTM, ANQGSEA. The CDR3 coding sequence is TGCAGCGTTGTTGGGAATACCTACGAGCAGTACTTC. Translation gives CSVVGNTYEQYF.

The J gene is TRBJ2-4, the V gene TRBV27; D may be TRBD1 (6 bases). The CDR3 sequence is 15 residues long. Germline V lookup: CDR1 MNHEY, CDR2 SMNVEV (reference sequence). Trimming cost V 2 bases and J 2 bases, with 10 bases left between them. The CDR3 coding sequence is TGTGCCAGCAGTTTACTGGGGGCTCCCAAAAACATTCAGTACTTC. This codes for CASSLLGAPKNIQYF.

The V call is TRBV5-1, the J call TRBJ1-1, with D unclear. Trimming left V 0 bases short and J 4 bases short, with 13 bases between. CDR3 length equals 15 residues. From germline, CDR1 is SGHRS and CDR2 YFSETQ. CDR3 protein: CASSLVQTRSTEAFF. The CDR3 bases are TGCGCCAGCAGCTTGGTCCAGACACGGAGCACTGAAGCTTTCTTT.

V usage is TRBV5-1 and J usage is TRBJ1-1, with a weak D call TRBD1 (6 bases). V was clipped by 1 base and J by 1 base, with 23 bases between them. Germline V gene lookup returns CDR1 SGHRS and CDR2 YFSETQ. CDR3 size: 19 residues. The CDR3 DNA reads as TGCGCCAGCAGCTTGAAGGGTTTGGTTGCAGGGGTGGGGAACACTGAAGCTTTCTTT. Translation: CASSLKGLVAGVGNTEAFF.